This entry lists 32 T cell receptor beta chains sequenced from one sample in a study of blood T cells in healthy people across ages. The use of a sample-barcoded 5' primer and a J-beta primer mix characterized a second PCR of roughly 6 to 11 cycles. A single record per CDR3 protein comes from TCRdb applying MiXCR to the 5' RACE reads. The sample lists about 560,000 distinct CDR3 sequences; about a quarter were seen once. This sample also belongs to another study, concerning T cells of mothers and their children.

Sequences were obtained from blood. All receptors come from a boy between 2 and 10 years old in good health.

This clonotype was counted many times. The chain employs TRBV7-9 and TRBJ2-5; unclear D gene. This CDR3 is 15 amino acids long. Germline V gives CDR1 SEHNR, CDR2 FQNEAQ (reference sequence). Trimming stripped 5 bases from V and 1 base from J, with 14 bases between. CDR3 sequence reads: CASSGDPTLQETQYF. CDR3 DNA: TGTGCCAGCAGCGGCGACCCGACCCTCCAAGAGACCCAGTACTTC.

The J gene is TRBJ2-3, the V gene TRBV27; tentatively, D is TRBD1 or TRBD2 (5 bases each). With 10 bases removed from V and 0 bases from J, the gap between germline ends came to 14 bases. This CDR3 has 14 residues. CDR1 is MNHEY and CDR2 is SMNVEV in the germline V gene (reference sequence). The CDR3 reads CATSRGDSTDTQYF. In DNA form, the CDR3 reads TGTGCCACCTCGCGAGGGGACAGCACAGATACGCAGTATTTT.

The CDR3 nucleotides read TGTGCCAGCACCCTGGCGACTTATGAAACACGTCTCGCGCAGTATTTT. Its translation: CASTLATYETRLAQYF. The V and J genes are TRBV12-3 or TRBV12-4 and TRBJ2-3; D is uncertain. Trimming shortened V by 7 bases and J by 10 bases, and 27 bases separated the two germline ends. There are 16 residues in the CDR3.

This clonotype showed up just a few times. The V and J genes are TRBV11-2 and TRBJ2-3, with D perhaps matching TRBD1 (6 bases). CDR3 size: 15 residues. Trimming removed 5 bases at V and 2 bases at J, with 14 bases between. Germline CDR1 reads SGHAT; CDR2 reads FQNNGV. The CDR3 sequence: CASSRPGHPTDTQYF. The DNA of the CDR3 is TGTGCCAGCAGCCGTCCGGGACACCCCACAGATACGCAGTATTTT. Together with reference TRBV11-2 and TRBJ2-3, the CDR3 gives the full variable domain: EAGVAQSPRYKIIEKRQSVAFWCNPISGHATLYWYQQILGQGPKLLIQFQNNGVVDDSQLPKDRFSAERLKGVDSTLKIQPAKLEDSAVYLCASSRPGHPTDTQYFGPGTRLTVL.

The chain recombines TRBV7-2 with TRBJ1-4; D unclear. CDR3 length: 14 amino acids. Germline V CDR1 and CDR2: SGHTA, FQGNSA. V lost 3 bases and J 3 bases, leaving 8 bases between the germline ends. This CDR3 is CASSFLTANEKLFF. CDR3 sequence (DNA): TGTGCCAGCAGCTTCCTGACGGCTAATGAAAAACTGTTTTTT.

A few counts support this clonotype. Germline is not matched at one junction end, which may reflect a read error. The chain joins TRBV7-9 to TRBJ2-1; possible D gene TRBD2, 6 bases. This CDR3 has 17 amino acids. Germline V gene sequence: CDR1 SEHNR, CDR2 FQNEAQ (reference sequence). In DNA, the CDR3 is TGTGCCAGCAGCTTAGCCCGGGAGATCCTCTCCTGCAATGAGCAGTTCTTC. Translated: CASSLAREILSCNEQFF.

This clonotype was found a few times. The chain couples TRBV20-1 to TRBJ1-5; D possibly corresponds to TRBD1 (5 bases). This CDR3 is 13 amino acids long. Trimming took off 5 bases at V and 8 bases at J, with 16 bases between the two ends. Per germline, CDR1 DFQATT and CDR2 SNEGSKA (reference sequence). The DNA of the CDR3 is TGCAGTGCTGCGGGGGACCGGCGGGAGCCCCAGCATTTT. Translation: CSAAGDRREPQHF.

The V gene is TRBV20-1, the J gene TRBJ2-7; no firm D call. The V gene's germline CDR1 is DFQATT and CDR2 SNEGSKA (reference sequence). Trimming removed 3 bases from V and 4 bases from J, with 7 bases in between. This CDR3 has 11 residues. The CDR3 here is CSASWSYEQYF. Written as DNA, the CDR3 is TGCAGTGCTAGCTGGAGTTACGAGCAGTACTTC.

CDR3 region: CASSFGTGASDTQYF. The CDR3 DNA is TGCGCCAGCAGCTTCGGGACAGGGGCTTCAGATACGCAGTATTTT. V usage is TRBV5-1 and J usage is TRBJ2-3; TRBD1 matches 10 bases. The V gene's germline CDR1 is SGHRS and CDR2 YFSETQ. Trimming took 2 bases from V and 4 from J; bases not matched to a gene: 4. There are 15 residues in the CDR3.

The chain has TRBV3-1 and TRBJ2-7, with D hard to call. With 1 base removed from V and 2 bases from J, the gap between germline ends came to 12 bases. The CDR3 has 15 amino acids. In germline, CDR1 is LGHDT, CDR2 YNNKEL (reference sequence). The CDR3 DNA is TGTGCCAGCAGCCAAGGCCCCCCAGGAGCCTACGAGCAGTACTTC. Protein sequence: CASSQGPPGAYEQYF.

This rearrangement joins TRBV2 to TRBJ2-5; 8 positions agree with TRBD1. The CDR3 spans 13 residues. J gave up 6 bases and V 8 bases, and 8 bases lay outside the gene matches. Germline-derived CDR1 and CDR2 are SNHLY and FYNNEI. The DNA of the CDR3 is TGTGCCAGCTCCGGACAGGGCGGTCAGACCCAGTACTTC. Translated, it gives CASSGQGGQTQYF.

In its sample, this clonotype was seen many times. This chain uses TRBV6-6 with TRBJ2-7, with D maybe TRBD1 (6 bases). Trimming left V 9 bases short and J 0 bases short, with 21 bases between. The CDR3 is 16 residues long. Germline CDR1 MNHNY, CDR2 SVGAGI (reference sequence). The CDR3 is CASAHRRQVSSYEQYF. The CDR3 region has the DNA TGTGCCAGTGCCCACAGACGACAGGTGAGCTCCTACGAGCAGTACTTC.

The chain's CDR3 is CASSWDPNSGNTIYF. DNA for the CDR3: TGTGCCAGCAGCTGGGACCCGAACTCTGGAAACACCATATATTTT. The chain carries TRBV5-4 and TRBJ1-3, with D perhaps matching TRBD1 (5 bases). Germline CDR1 reads SGHNT; CDR2 reads YYREEE (reference sequence). CDR3 length equals 15 residues. Trimming took 3 bases from V and 0 from J, leaving 10 bases between them.

The J gene is TRBJ2-5, the V gene TRBV5-1; 14 bases match TRBD2. The CDR3 runs to 16 residues. Trimming removed 5 bases from V and 5 bases from J; junction bases left unmatched: 8. Germline V gene lookup returns CDR1 SGHRS and CDR2 YFSETQ. The CDR3 DNA sequence: TGCGCCAGCAGGCCACTCGGGACTAGCGGGAGTGAGACCCAGTACTTC. Translation gives CASRPLGTSGSETQYF.

This clonotype appeared a few times. In this CDR3 the conserved last residue, phenylalanine or tryptophan, is missing, so a read error is likely. V and J are TRBV10-3 and TRBJ2-3; 7 bases agree with TRBD2. CDR1 is ENHRY and CDR2 is SYGVKD in the germline V gene. This CDR3 region has 15 residues. The V segment lost 4 bases and the J segment 2 bases; nucleotides outside the gene matches: 6. The CDR3 region is CAISVMAGDTDTQYL. The CDR3 coding sequence is TGTGCCATCAGTGTGATGGCGGGGGACACAGATACGCAGTATCTT.

This clonotype was detected a few times. J is TRBJ1-1 and V is TRBV7-8; no definite D call. The germline CDR1 and CDR2 sequences are SGHVS and FQNEAQ. This CDR3 has 15 amino acids. V gave up 3 bases and J gave up 5 bases, with 16 bases separating them. CDR3 residues: CASSFLGGDTTEAFF. The CDR3 DNA reads TGTGCCAGCAGCTTTTTGGGCGGGGATACGACTGAAGCTTTCTTT.

V usage is TRBV7-2 and J usage is TRBJ2-1; no clear D gene. The CDR3 loop spans 15 amino acids. V lost 5 bases, J lost 4 bases, and 15 bases lay in between. Germline V gene lookup returns CDR1 SGHTA and CDR2 FQGNSA. The DNA of the CDR3 is TGTGCCAGCAGCCCGGACCCGGGTTCATACAATGAGCAGTTCTTC. Its protein product is CASSPDPGSYNEQFF. The full variable domain, in which reference TRBV7-2 and TRBJ2-1 provide the parts outside the CDR3, is GAGVSQSPSNKVTEKGKDVELRCDPISGHTALYWYRQSLGQGLEFLIYFQGNSAPDKSGLPSDRFSAERTGGSVSTLTIQRTQQEDSAVYLCASSPDPGSYNEQFFGPGTRLTVL.

The rearrangement joins TRBV7-2 to TRBJ2-5; maybe TRBD2 (6 bases). Germline CDR1 reads SGHTA; CDR2 reads FQGNSA. This CDR3 is built from 15 residues. The V and J ends lost 5 bases and 1 base respectively, with 14 bases between them. The CDR3 loop is CASSQFSGTQETQYF. The CDR3 DNA sequence: TGTGCCAGCAGCCAATTTAGCGGAACCCAAGAGACCCAGTACTTC.

This clonotype was picked up a small number of times. V is TRBV6-1 and J is TRBJ2-1, with 9 bases fitting TRBD2. Judging by the DNA end, TRBJ2-7 fits better; the J call may be wrong. CDR1 and CDR2 (germline): MNHNS, SASEGT. The CDR3 loop spans 15 amino acids. For the CDR3, the DNA is TGTGCCAGCAGTCCTTTTGCGGGAGGGACCAGCGAGCAGTACTTC. Translated: CASSPFAGGTSEQYF.

The rearrangement links TRBV5-5 to TRBJ1-1, with D uncertain. This CDR3 is 14 amino acids long. Germline CDR1 and CDR2: SGHKS and YYEKEE (reference sequence). Deletions cut 0 bases from V and 5 bases from J, with 11 bases between. As DNA, the CDR3 is TGTGCCAGCAGCTTGGGACACCACGCGACTGAAGCTTTCTTT. Encoded protein: CASSLGHHATEAFF.

The chain recombines TRBV6-6 with TRBJ2-3, with 12 nucleotides matching TRBD2. This CDR3 has 17 residues. V gave up 4 bases and J gave up 6 bases; unmatched junction bases: 11. In germline, CDR1 is MNHNY, CDR2 SVGAGI (reference sequence). The CDR3 sequence is CASSFLRLAGVGDTQYF. Written as DNA, the CDR3 is TGTGCCAGCAGTTTCCTCCGACTAGCGGGGGTCGGGGATACGCAGTATTTT.

The chain has TRBV25-1 and TRBJ1-1; D is undetermined. Germline CDR1 and CDR2: MGHDK and SYGVNS. The length of the CDR3 is 12 residues. V gave up 4 bases and J gave up 1 base, with 4 bases separating them. The CDR3 DNA is TGTGCCAGCAGTGTTCGGAACACTGAAGCTTTCTTT. Amino acid sequence: CASSVRNTEAFF.

This sequence joins TRBV29-1 and TRBJ1-4, with D uncertain. The V and J ends lost 1 base and 0 bases respectively, with 3 bases between them. CDR1 SQVTM and CDR2 ANQGSEA come from the germline V gene. This CDR3 has 13 amino acids. The CDR3 DNA reads as TGCAGCGTTGAAGGTGCAACTAATGAAAAACTGTTTTTT. Its translation: CSVEGATNEKLFF. The whole variable domain, filled in from reference TRBV29-1 and TRBJ1-4, reads SAVISQKPSRDICQRGTSLTIQCQVDSQVTMMFWYRQQPGQSLTLIATANQGSEATYESGFVIDKFPISRPNLTFSTLTVSNMSPEDSSIYLCSVEGATNEKLFFGSGTQLSVL.

This clonotype was observed a few times. The chain is built from TRBV27 and TRBJ2-5; perhaps TRBD1 as D (5 bases). The J call may be faulty, since TRBJ2-7 better matches the DNA end. This CDR3 spans 14 amino acids. Germline V gene lookup returns CDR1 MNHEY and CDR2 SMNVEV (reference sequence). The CDR3 region has the DNA TGTGCCAGCAGTTTCATAGGGGCCCCCTACGAGCAGTACTTC. Its translation: CASSFIGAPYEQYF.

The genes are TRBV12-5 and TRBJ1-2, with D hard to call. The CDR3 has 14 residues. Germline V gives CDR1 LGHNT, CDR2 FRNRAP. The V end was cut by 2 bases, the J end by 4 bases, with 11 bases between. This chain's CDR3 is CASGLPGETYGYTF. DNA of the CDR3: TGTGCTAGTGGTTTGCCGGGAGAAACCTATGGCTACACCTTC.

The V gene is TRBV7-2, the J gene TRBJ1-2, with 10 bases fitting TRBD1. CDR1 and CDR2 (germline): SGHTA, FQGNSA. CDR3 size: 14 residues. The trim removed 1 base at V and 11 bases at J, leaving 7 bases unmatched. DNA of the CDR3: TGTGCCAGCAGCTTAGGGGACAGGGGCCTCGCGTACACCTTC. Protein product: CASSLGDRGLAYTF.

Comments on this clonotype: In this CDR3 the conserved last residue, phenylalanine or tryptophan, is missing, so a read error is likely. The DNA is omitted, as the CDR3 cannot be located on it reliably, and the CDR3 follows TCRdb's listing. This chain uses TRBV12-3 or TRBV12-4 with TRBJ2-3; the DNA was not used to check the table's D call, TRBD2. The CDR3 is 14 residues long, ends included. This chain's CDR3 is CASSFLAGSDTQYS.

This clonotype came up a few times. This sequence joins TRBV28 and TRBJ2-2; D call uncertain. V dropped 1 base and J dropped 1 base, with 10 bases sitting between them. Germline assignment: CDR1 MDHEN and CDR2 SYDVKM. There are 16 residues in the CDR3. The CDR3: CASSLYQTLNTGELFF. The CDR3 DNA reads as TGTGCCAGCAGTTTATATCAGACACTGAACACCGGGGAGCTGTTTTTT. The full variable domain, rest sourced from reference TRBV28 and TRBJ2-2, is DVKVTQSSRYLVKRTGEKVFLECVQDMDHENMFWYRQDPGLGLRLIYFSYDVKMKEKGDIPEGYSVSREKKERFSLILESASTNQTSMYLCASSLYQTLNTGELFFGEGSRLTVL.

This clonotype has just a few counts. The chain links TRBV7-9 to TRBJ2-3; 7 nucleotides line up with TRBD1. The length of the CDR3 is 17 residues. The V gene end was trimmed by 2 bases and the J gene end by 1 base; junction bases not matched to a gene: 9. Germline V gene sequence: CDR1 SEHNR, CDR2 FQNEAQ (reference sequence). The CDR3 nucleotides are TGTGCCAGCAGCTTAAGGGGTCGGGACAGACGCACAGATACGCAGTATTTT. Protein product: CASSLRGRDRRTDTQYF.

This clonotype has more than one count but fewer than ten. The chain joins TRBV29-1 to TRBJ2-1; the D gene is possibly TRBD1 (6 bases). This CDR3 is built from 14 residues. Germline V gene sequence: CDR1 SQVTM, CDR2 ANQGSEA. V was shortened by 6 bases and J by 0 bases, with 12 bases between the two germline ends. DNA of the CDR3: TGCAGCGTCACACAGGGTGGCTCCTACAATGAGCAGTTCTTC. Translation: CSVTQGGSYNEQFF.

The rearrangement joins TRBV10-3 to TRBJ2-1; D might be TRBD1 (5 bases). The V end lost 2 bases, the J end lost 5 bases, and 7 bases lay between the germline ends. This CDR3 has 13 residues. The germline CDR1 and CDR2 sequences are ENHRY and SYGVKD. The CDR3 loop is CAISEKGNNEQFF. CDR3 nucleotides: TGTGCCATCAGTGAGAAGGGGAACAATGAGCAGTTCTTC.

Only a few counts were recorded for this clonotype. The V gene is TRBV10-3, the J gene TRBJ2-5; TRBD1 or TRBD2 may be the D gene (5 bases each). The V and J ends lost 5 bases and 4 bases respectively, with 20 bases between them. This CDR3 is 16 amino acids long. CDR1 ENHRY and CDR2 SYGVKD come from the germline V gene. The DNA for the CDR3 is TGTGCCATCAGTTCCAAGGGACCGAGTCGCGGAGAGACCCAGTACTTC. It yields the protein CAISSKGPSRGETQYF.